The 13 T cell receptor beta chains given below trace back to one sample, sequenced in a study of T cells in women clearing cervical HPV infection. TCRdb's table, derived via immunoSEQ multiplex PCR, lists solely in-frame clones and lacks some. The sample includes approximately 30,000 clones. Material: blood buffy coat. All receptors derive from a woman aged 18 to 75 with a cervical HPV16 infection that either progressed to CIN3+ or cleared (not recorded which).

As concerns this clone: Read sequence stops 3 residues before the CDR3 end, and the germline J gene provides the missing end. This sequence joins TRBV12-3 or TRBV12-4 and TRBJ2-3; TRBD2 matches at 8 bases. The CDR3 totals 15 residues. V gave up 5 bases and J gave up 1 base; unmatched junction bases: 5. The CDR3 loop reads CASSRIAGRTDTQYF. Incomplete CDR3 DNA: TGTGCCAGCAGTCGCATAGCGGGACGCACAGATACG.

CDR3 loop: CASSPPPVVGELFF. Incomplete CDR3 DNA: TGTGCCAGCTCACCACCCCCGGTTGTCGGGGAG. This chain connects TRBV18 to TRBJ2-2; D uncertain. The CDR3 end falls 3 residues outside the read, so it is completed with the germline J gene. The CDR3 runs 14 residues. Trimming took 0 bases from V and 7 from J, leaving 9 bases between them. Germline CDR1 KGHSH, CDR2 LQKENI.

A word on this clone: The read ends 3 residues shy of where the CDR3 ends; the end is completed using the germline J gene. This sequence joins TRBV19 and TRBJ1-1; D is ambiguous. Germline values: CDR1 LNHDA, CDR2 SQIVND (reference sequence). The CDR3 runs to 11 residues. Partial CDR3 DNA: TGTGCCAGTAGCTATATAAATCAA. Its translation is CASSYINQ. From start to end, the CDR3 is CASSYINQAFF.

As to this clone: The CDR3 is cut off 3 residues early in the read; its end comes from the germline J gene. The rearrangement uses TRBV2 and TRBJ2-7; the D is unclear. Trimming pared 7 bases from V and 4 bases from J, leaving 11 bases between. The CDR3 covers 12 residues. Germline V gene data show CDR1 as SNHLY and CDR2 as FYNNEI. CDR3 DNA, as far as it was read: TGTGCCAGCACTTCCGACATTTACGAG. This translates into CASTSDIYE. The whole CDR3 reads CASTSDIYEQYF.

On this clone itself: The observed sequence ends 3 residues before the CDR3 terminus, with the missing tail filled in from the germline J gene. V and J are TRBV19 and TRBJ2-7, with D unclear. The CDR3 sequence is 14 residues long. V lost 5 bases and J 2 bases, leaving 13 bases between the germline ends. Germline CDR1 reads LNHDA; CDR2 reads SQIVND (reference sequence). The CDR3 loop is CASSLEHETYEQYF. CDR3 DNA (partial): TGTGCCAGTAGTCTCGAACACGAAACCTACGAG.

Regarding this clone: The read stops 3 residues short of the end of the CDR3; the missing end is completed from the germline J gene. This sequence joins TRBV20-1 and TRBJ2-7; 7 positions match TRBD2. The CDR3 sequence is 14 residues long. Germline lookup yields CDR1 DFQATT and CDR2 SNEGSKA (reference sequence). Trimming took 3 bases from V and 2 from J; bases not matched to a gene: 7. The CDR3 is CSARRGTATYEQYF. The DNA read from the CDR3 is TGCAGTGCTAGGCGGGGGACGGCTACCTACGAG.

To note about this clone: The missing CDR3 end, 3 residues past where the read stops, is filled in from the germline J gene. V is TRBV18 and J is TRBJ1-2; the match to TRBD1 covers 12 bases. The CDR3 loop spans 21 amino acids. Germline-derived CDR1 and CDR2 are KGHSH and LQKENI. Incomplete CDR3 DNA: TGTGCCAGCTCACCTTCGGCCGCCGGGGACAGGGGGCGCCGCTTCTCCTACGAC. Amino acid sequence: CASSPSAAGDRGRRFSYD. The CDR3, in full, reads CASSPSAAGDRGRRFSYDYTF. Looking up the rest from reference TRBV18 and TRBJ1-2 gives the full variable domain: NAGVMQNPRHLVRRRGQEARLRCSPMKGHSHVYWYRQLPEEGLKFMVYLQKENIIDESGMPKERFSAEFPKEGPSILRIQQVVRGDSAAYFCASSPSAAGDRGRRFSYDYTFGSGTRLTVV.

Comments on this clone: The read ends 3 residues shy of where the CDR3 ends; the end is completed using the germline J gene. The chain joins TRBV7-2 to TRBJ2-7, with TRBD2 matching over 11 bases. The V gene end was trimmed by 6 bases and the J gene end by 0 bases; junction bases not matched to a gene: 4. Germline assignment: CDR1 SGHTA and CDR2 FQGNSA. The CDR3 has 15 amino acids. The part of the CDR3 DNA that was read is TGTGCCAGCAGACTAGCGGGGGCTTCCTCCTACGAG. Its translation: CASRLAGASSYE. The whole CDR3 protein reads CASRLAGASSYEQYF.

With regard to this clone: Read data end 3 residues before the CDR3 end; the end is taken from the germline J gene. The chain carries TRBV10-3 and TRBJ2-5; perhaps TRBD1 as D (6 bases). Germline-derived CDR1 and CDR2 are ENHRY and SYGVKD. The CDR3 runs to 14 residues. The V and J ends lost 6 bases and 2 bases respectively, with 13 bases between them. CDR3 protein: CAISQQGGQETQYF. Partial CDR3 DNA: TGTGCCATCAGCCAACAGGGTGGGCAAGAGACC.

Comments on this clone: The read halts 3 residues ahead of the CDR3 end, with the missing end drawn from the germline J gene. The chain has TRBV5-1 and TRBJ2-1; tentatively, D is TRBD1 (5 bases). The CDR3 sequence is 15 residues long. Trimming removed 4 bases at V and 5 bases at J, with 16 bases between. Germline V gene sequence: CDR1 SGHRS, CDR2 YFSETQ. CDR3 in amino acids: CASSLSGIADNEQFF. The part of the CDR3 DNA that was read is TGCGCCAGCAGCCTATCAGGGATTGCCGACAATGAG.

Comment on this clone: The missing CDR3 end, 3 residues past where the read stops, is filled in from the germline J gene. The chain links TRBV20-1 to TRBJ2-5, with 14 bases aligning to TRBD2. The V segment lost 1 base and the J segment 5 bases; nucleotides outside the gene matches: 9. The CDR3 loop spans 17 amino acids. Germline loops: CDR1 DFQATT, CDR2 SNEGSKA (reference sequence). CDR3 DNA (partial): TGCAGTGCTAGAGGGACGGGACTAGCGGGGGATAAGGAGACC. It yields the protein CSARGTGLAGDKET. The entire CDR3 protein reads CSARGTGLAGDKETQYF.

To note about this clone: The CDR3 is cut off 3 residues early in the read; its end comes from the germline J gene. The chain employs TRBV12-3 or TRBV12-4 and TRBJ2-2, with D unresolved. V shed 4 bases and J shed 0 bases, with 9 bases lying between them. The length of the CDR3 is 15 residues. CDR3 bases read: TGTGCCAGCAGTTCGACTGTGACGAACACCGGGGAG. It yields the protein CASSSTVTNTGE. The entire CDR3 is CASSSTVTNTGELFF.

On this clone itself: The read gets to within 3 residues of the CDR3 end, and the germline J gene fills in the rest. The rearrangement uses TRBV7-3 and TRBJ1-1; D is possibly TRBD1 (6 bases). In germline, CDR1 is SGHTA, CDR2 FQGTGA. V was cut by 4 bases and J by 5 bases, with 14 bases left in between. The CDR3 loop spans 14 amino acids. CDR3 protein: CASSSGQVGTEAFF. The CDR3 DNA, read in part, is TGTGCCAGCAGCTCGGGACAAGTGGGGACTGAA.